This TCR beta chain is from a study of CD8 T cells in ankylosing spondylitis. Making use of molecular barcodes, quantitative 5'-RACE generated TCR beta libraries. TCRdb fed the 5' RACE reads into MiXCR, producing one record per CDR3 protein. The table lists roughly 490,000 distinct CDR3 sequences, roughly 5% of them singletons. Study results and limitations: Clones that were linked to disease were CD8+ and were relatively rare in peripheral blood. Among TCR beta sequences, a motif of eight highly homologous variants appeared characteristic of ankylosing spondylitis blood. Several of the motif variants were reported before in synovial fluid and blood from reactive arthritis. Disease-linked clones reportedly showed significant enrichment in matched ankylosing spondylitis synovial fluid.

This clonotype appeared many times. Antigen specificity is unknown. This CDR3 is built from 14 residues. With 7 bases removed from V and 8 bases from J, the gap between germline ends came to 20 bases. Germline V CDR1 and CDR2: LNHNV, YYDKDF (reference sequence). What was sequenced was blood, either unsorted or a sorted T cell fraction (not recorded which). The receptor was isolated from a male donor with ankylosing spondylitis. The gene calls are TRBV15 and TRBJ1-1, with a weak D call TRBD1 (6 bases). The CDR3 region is CATTPGGRSDEAFF. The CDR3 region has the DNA TGTGCCACCACCCCGGGGGGCAGGTCTGACGAAGCTTTCTTT.